This entry features one T cell receptor beta chain sequence. The sample originates from a study of cytomegalovirus exposure and HLA in healthy donors. Unrecorded immune exposures were likely, despite nominal health at sampling. CDR1 is MNHNS and CDR2 is SASEGT in the germline V gene. V lost 8 bases, J lost 4 bases, and 17 bases lay in between. This CDR3 comprises 14 residues. Primers: 60 Vbeta forward and 13 Jbeta reverse. Source study methods: Roughly 11 million shared chains were among the roughly 80 million unique TCR beta chains that a later analysis counted. Only in-frame clones appear in the TCRdb table, and some are missing; sequencing was by immunoSEQ multiplex PCR. The D gene and trimming were derived from the DNA, and the V and J assignments and clone size from that table. The sample records roughly 200,000 clones, 79% being singletons.

The chain joins TRBV6-1 to TRBJ2-5, with D possibly being TRBD2 (6 bases). The sequenced sample was PBMCs. This TCR derives from a woman aged 25 to 39 in good health and CMV-seropositive. In nucleotides, the CDR3 is TGTGCCAGCCAAGGATTTGGGGGGATAGAGACCCAGTACTTC. This codes for CASQGFGGIETQYF.